A single sample gave rise to the 22 T cell receptor beta chains below, sequenced in a study of response to subunit inactivated influenza vaccine. One entry per CDR3 protein, called by TCRdb with MiXCR from the RT-PCR reads. The repertoire holds around 570,000 distinct CDR3 sequences, 7.6% seen once, with 13% in the top ten. Sequencing was performed on PBMCs from blood, taken around 2 years after vaccination. The receptor source for this set is a man between 45 and 75 years old who received an inactivated influenza vaccine.

This CDR3 reads CSASELAYNEQFF. The DNA of the CDR3 is TGCAGTGCCAGTGAACTAGCCTACAATGAGCAGTTCTTC. The chain links TRBV20-1 to TRBJ2-1, with a weak D call TRBD2 (5 bases). The V end was cut by 6 bases, the J end by 2 bases, with 11 bases between. This CDR3 is 13 amino acids long. Per germline, CDR1 DFQATT and CDR2 SNEGSKA (reference sequence).

The CDR3 DNA follows: TGCAGCGGCAGGGCTGGGACTAGCGGGGCTTTCTGGACCCAGTACTTC. Amino acid sequence: CSGRAGTSGAFWTQYF. This chain links TRBV29-1 with TRBJ2-5; TRBD2 agrees at 13 bases. The CDR3 is 16 amino acids. The J segment lost 7 bases and the V segment lost 7 bases, leaving 15 bases of the junction unmatched. Germline V gene lookup returns CDR1 SQVTM and CDR2 ANQGSEA.

In this sample, this clonotype turned up many times. The chain joins TRBV12-3 or TRBV12-4 to TRBJ1-2; no clear D gene. The length of the CDR3 is 13 residues. Trimming shortened V by 1 base and J by 2 bases, and 5 bases separated the two germline ends. The CDR3 spells CASSLERNYGYTF. CDR3 nucleotide sequence: TGTGCCAGCAGTTTAGAAAGGAACTATGGCTACACCTTC.

This clonotype was observed at least ten times. This sequence joins TRBV10-3 and TRBJ2-2, with D hard to call. V was clipped by 6 bases and J by 5 bases, with 4 bases between them. CDR3 length equals 11 residues. CDR1 is ENHRY and CDR2 is SYGVKD in the germline V gene. The CDR3 DNA is TGTGCCATCAGATCGACCGGGGAGCTGTTTTTT. Encoded protein: CAIRSTGELFF.

A few counts support this clonotype. The V and J genes are TRBV6-5 and TRBJ2-3; the D call may be TRBD1 or TRBD2 (5 bases each). CDR1 MNHEY and CDR2 SVGAGI come from the germline V gene. The CDR3 has 15 residues. The V end lost 3 bases, the J end lost 2 bases, and 12 bases lay between the germline ends. The CDR3: CASSYKRGLTDTQYF. The CDR3 DNA sequence: TGTGCCAGCAGTTATAAGAGGGGCCTCACAGATACGCAGTATTTT.

There are a few counts of this clonotype. The rearrangement joins TRBV4-3 to TRBJ2-1; no clear D. The V gene lost 1 base and the J gene lost 7 bases, with 14 bases spanning the gap. Per the germline V gene, CDR1 is LGHNA and CDR2 is YSLEER. The CDR3 is 15 residues long. The CDR3 DNA follows: TGCGCCAGCAGCCAAGGAACGGCTAGTAGAAATGAGCAGTTCTTC. It is translated as CASSQGTASRNEQFF.

The chain has TRBV12-3 or TRBV12-4 and TRBJ1-5, with D perhaps matching TRBD1 (6 bases). V lost 7 bases and J lost 9, with 13 bases in between. The CDR3 length is 12 residues. The CDR3 is CASTLGRGPQHF. CDR3 coding DNA: TGTGCCAGCACCTTGGGCAGGGGGCCCCAGCATTTT.

Ten or more counts support this clonotype. This chain uses TRBV6-6 with TRBJ2-5, with D tentatively TRBD1 (6 bases). Germline assignment: CDR1 MNHNY and CDR2 SVGAGI (reference sequence). Trimming took off 10 bases at V and 5 bases at J, with 11 bases between the two ends. The CDR3 has 11 amino acids. The CDR3 DNA is TGTGCCACCGGGACACCGGAGACCCAGTACTTC. Amino acid sequence: CATGTPETQYF.

This chain joins TRBV29-1 and TRBJ1-4; TRBD1 is a possible D gene (6 bases). The V end lost 6 bases, the J end lost 2 bases, and 19 bases lay between the germline ends. Per germline, CDR1 SQVTM and CDR2 ANQGSEA. This CDR3 has 16 residues. CDR3: CSVTDSPPGTNEKLFF. Written as DNA, the CDR3 is TGCAGCGTGACGGACAGCCCCCCAGGGACTAATGAAAAACTGTTTTTT.

The rearrangement joins TRBV7-2 to TRBJ2-3; D assignment may be TRBD1 or TRBD2 (6 bases each). Trimming stripped 2 bases from V and 3 bases from J, with 15 bases between. This CDR3 is 16 amino acids long. Germline CDR1 SGHTA, CDR2 FQGNSA. This chain's CDR3 is CASSLWGAPSTDTQYF. Written as DNA, the CDR3 is TGTGCCAGCAGCTTATGGGGGGCTCCGTCAACAGATACGCAGTATTTT.

The table lists this clonotype with many counts. This chain links TRBV6-2 or TRBV6-3 with TRBJ2-1, with D maybe TRBD1 (5 bases). The CDR3 totals 15 residues. Germline V CDR1 and CDR2: MNHEY, SVGEGT. Trimming took 1 base from V and 4 from J, leaving 11 bases between them. The CDR3 loop reads CASSYWPGYYNEQFF. In DNA, the CDR3 is TGTGCCAGCAGTTACTGGCCAGGGTATTACAATGAGCAGTTCTTC.

This clonotype was picked up many times. The chain links TRBV4-1 to TRBJ2-7; D remains unclear. The CDR3 is made up of 18 amino acids. Per the germline V gene, CDR1 is MGHRA and CDR2 is YSYEKL. Trimming left V 6 bases short and J 0 bases short, with 24 bases between. The CDR3 region has the DNA TGCGCCAGCAGTCATCACCCCCCGGCACAGCAGATCTCCTACGAGCAGTACTTC. Its translation: CASSHHPPAQQISYEQYF.

The chain links TRBV20-1 to TRBJ1-6; D ambiguous. CDR3 length: 13 amino acids. The germline gives CDR1 DFQATT, CDR2 SNEGSKA (reference sequence). The chain's CDR3 is CIPRRRNNSPLHF. The CDR3 region has the DNA TGCATTCCCCGAAGGCGGAATAATTCACCCCTCCACTTT.

This clonotype was found a few times. Here the CDR3 reads CSAPGTGGVGSNQPQHF. For the CDR3, the DNA is TGCAGTGCTCCGGGGACAGGGGGCGTTGGTAGCAATCAGCCCCAGCATTTT. The genes are TRBV20-1 and TRBJ1-5; 12 positions match TRBD1. The V and J ends lost 5 bases and 0 bases, in that order; junction bases with no gene match: 8. The V gene's germline CDR1 is DFQATT and CDR2 SNEGSKA (reference sequence). CDR3 size: 17 residues.

There are a few counts of this clonotype. The CDR3 sequence is CASSQDEGRGDNEQFF. CDR3 DNA sequence: TGCGCCAGCAGCCAAGACGAGGGCAGGGGGGACAATGAGCAGTTCTTC. This chain connects TRBV4-1 to TRBJ2-1, with D perhaps matching TRBD1 (7 bases). Trimming took off 0 bases at V and 5 bases at J, with 14 bases between the two ends. Germline V gene data show CDR1 as MGHRA and CDR2 as YSYEKL. The CDR3 is made up of 16 amino acids.

This clonotype showed up many times. The chain carries TRBV12-3 or TRBV12-4 and TRBJ2-5; 8 positions agree with TRBD2. CDR3 length: 15 amino acids. V lost 5 bases and J lost 6; bases outside the gene matches: 11. In DNA, the CDR3 is TGTGCCAGCAGTCCCGGGCGGGGGGTCGGGAAGACCCAGTACTTC. It translates to CASSPGRGVGKTQYF.

J is TRBJ2-7 and V is TRBV28; no reliable D call. The V gene's germline CDR1 is MDHEN and CDR2 SYDVKM. CDR3 length: 14 residues. The V end lost 8 bases, the J end lost 2 bases, and 16 bases lay between the germline ends. The CDR3 region is CASGRPGGPYEQYF. CDR3 sequence (DNA): TGTGCCAGCGGCCGGCCGGGTGGCCCCTACGAGCAGTACTTC. Supplemented by reference TRBV28 and TRBJ2-7, the full variable domain reads DVKVTQSSRYLVKRTGEKVFLECVQDMDHENMFWYRQDPGLGLRLIYFSYDVKMKEKGDIPEGYSVSREKKERFSLILESASTNQTSMYLCASGRPGGPYEQYFGPGTRLTVT.

This clonotype was seen a few times. The chain couples TRBV28 to TRBJ2-7; D not certain. Germline V gives CDR1 MDHEN, CDR2 SYDVKM. The CDR3 runs 15 residues. V was cut by 7 bases and J by 7 bases, with 23 bases left in between. The DNA of the CDR3 is TGTGCCAGCAAGGGCCTGACCACGGTTCTAAGGGAGCAGTACTTC. Translation gives CASKGLTTVLREQYF.

The chain carries TRBV11-2 and TRBJ2-1, with TRBD2 matching 10 bases. V lost 2 bases to trimming and J lost 9 bases; unmatched junction nucleotides: 22. This CDR3 contains 20 residues. Per the germline V gene, CDR1 is SGHAT and CDR2 is FQNNGV. This chain's CDR3 is CASSLLVGLGLADVAVEQFF. CDR3 coding DNA: TGTGCCAGCAGCTTATTAGTCGGCCTAGGACTAGCGGACGTGGCGGTTGAGCAGTTCTTC.

Comment on this clonotype: Relative to the germline gene, one junction end is altered; a read error may explain this. The chain has TRBV4-2 and TRBJ2-1; D unresolved. This CDR3 spans 13 amino acids. Germline values: CDR1 LGHNA, CDR2 YNFKEQ. DNA for the CDR3: TGTGCCAGCGGCCAAGTCCCCCCGGATGAGCAGTTCTTC. Protein product: CASGQVPPDEQFF.

Many counts were recorded for this clonotype. This chain joins TRBV20-1 and TRBJ1-5, with D unclear. This CDR3 has 12 residues. Looked up from germline, CDR1 is DFQATT and CDR2 is SNEGSKA (reference sequence). The V and J ends lost 3 bases and 0 bases respectively, with 3 bases between them. Here the CDR3 reads CSARSSNQPQHF. CDR3 bases: TGCAGTGCTAGGTCTAGCAATCAGCCCCAGCATTTT.

Only a few counts were recorded for this clonotype. The genes are TRBV20-1 and TRBJ2-7; TRBD1 might be the D (6 bases). The germline V gene has CDR1 DFQATT and CDR2 SNEGSKA (reference sequence). Trimming removed 6 bases at V and 2 bases at J, with 8 bases between. This CDR3 comprises 11 residues. The CDR3 nucleotides read TGCAGTGCGGGGGCCACCTACGAGCAGTACTTC. This gives the protein CSAGATYEQYF.